This T cell receptor (beta chain) was documented in a study of T-cell memory formation after mild COVID-19. About the study: Largely donor-specific TCR clusters were found. Findings and caveats of the study: The authors left the SARS-CoV-2 specificity of second-wave clones peaking on day 37 unconfirmed. Contracting clones from day 15 to 85 showed balanced CD4/CD8; later expanders favored CD4+.

The CDR3 has 14 amino acids. CDR1 SGHRS and CDR2 YFSETQ come from the germline V gene. V was clipped by 1 base and J by 0 bases, with 4 bases between them. This clonotype was seen at least ten times. Its antigen is unidentified. One entry per CDR3 protein, called by TCRdb with MiXCR from the 5' RACE reads. In the table there are roughly 400,000 distinct CDR3 sequences, roughly 17% of which are singletons. Sequencing was carried out using PBMCs or a T cell subset sorted from them (not recorded which). This receptor was identified in a man aged 18 to 35 who had mild COVID-19 (a few samples of this study predate the infection). Cell type and time point are not known. The V and J genes are TRBV5-1 and TRBJ2-2, with no clear D. This CDR3 reads CASSLRTNTGELFF. The CDR3 bases are TGCGCCAGCAGCTTGCGAACGAACACCGGGGAGCTGTTTTTT.